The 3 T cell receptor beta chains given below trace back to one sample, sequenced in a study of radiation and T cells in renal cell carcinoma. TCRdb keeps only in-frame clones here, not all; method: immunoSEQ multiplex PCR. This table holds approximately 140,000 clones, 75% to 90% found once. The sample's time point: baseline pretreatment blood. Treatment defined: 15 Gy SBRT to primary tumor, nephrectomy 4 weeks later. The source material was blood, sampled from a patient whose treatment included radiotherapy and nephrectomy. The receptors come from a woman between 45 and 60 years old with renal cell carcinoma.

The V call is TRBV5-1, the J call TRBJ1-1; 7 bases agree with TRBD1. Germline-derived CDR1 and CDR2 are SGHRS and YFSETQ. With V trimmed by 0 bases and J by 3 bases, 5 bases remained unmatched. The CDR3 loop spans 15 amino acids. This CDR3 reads CASSLDGRGYTEAFF. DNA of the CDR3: TGCGCCAGCAGCTTGGACGGCAGGGGGTACACTGAAGCTTTCTTT.

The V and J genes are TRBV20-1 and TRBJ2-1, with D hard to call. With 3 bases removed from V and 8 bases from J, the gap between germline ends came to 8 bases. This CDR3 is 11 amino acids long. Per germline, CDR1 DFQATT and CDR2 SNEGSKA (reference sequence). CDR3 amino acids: CSARVGHEQFF. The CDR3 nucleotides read TGCAGTGCTAGGGTCGGCCATGAGCAGTTCTTC.

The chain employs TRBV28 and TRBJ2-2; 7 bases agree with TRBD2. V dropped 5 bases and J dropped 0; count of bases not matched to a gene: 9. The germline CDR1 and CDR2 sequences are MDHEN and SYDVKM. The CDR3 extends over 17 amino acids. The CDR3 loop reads CASSPGLMKPNTGELFF. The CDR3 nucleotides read TGTGCCAGCAGTCCGGGACTAATGAAGCCGAACACCGGGGAGCTGTTTTTT. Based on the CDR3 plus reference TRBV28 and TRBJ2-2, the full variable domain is DVKVTQSSRYLVKRTGEKVFLECVQDMDHENMFWYRQDPGLGLRLIYFSYDVKMKEKGDIPEGYSVSREKKERFSLILESASTNQTSMYLCASSPGLMKPNTGELFFGEGSRLTVL.